This T cell receptor beta chain was documented in a study of T cells in Graves' hyperthyroidism and ophthalmopathy. Ophthalmopathy patients had moderate-to-severe active disease, CAS ≥3, NOSPECS ≥4, and disease duration under 3 months. Study observations and caveats: Blood samples included most of the expanded thyroid clonotypes exceeding 0.001. In validation, the model predicted ophthalmopathy. These predictions came a median approximately 5.9 months before onset.

The source material, RNA transcripts, was used to amplify TCR beta CDR3 regions. In the first-round RT-PCR of the TCR CDR3, the HTBI primer set was used. TCRdb recomputed calls from the multiplex PCR reads with MiXCR, one row per CDR3 protein. The profile shows a few hundred thousand distinct CDR3 sequences, roughly 15% of them singletons. This clonotype was found many times. The antigen remains unidentified. This TCR was recovered from a woman aged 60 to 75 with Graves' ophthalmopathy. Sequenced material: blood.

The CDR3 DNA reads TGTGCCAGCAGCCAAAGGCGAGGCAATGAGCAGTTCTTC. It encodes CASSQRRGNEQFF. J is TRBJ2-1 and V is TRBV3-1; D uncertain. The CDR3 has 13 residues. Germline CDR1 LGHDT, CDR2 YNNKEL (reference sequence). With 2 bases removed from V and 6 bases from J, the gap between germline ends came to 8 bases.